The next 20 T cell receptor beta chains were all read from a single sample in a study of T cells after posttransplantation cyclophosphamide. Using immunoSEQ multiplex PCR, the repertoire was profiled, and TCRdb retains in-frame clones only, with some absent. This repertoire holds about 25,000 clones, and none appear only once. The sequencing input was PBMCs. Every receptor here comes from a man in his fifties or sixties in good health, CMV-negative, and a related stem cell transplant donor.

Ten or more counts support this clone. The chain is built from TRBV10-1 and TRBJ2-1, with D perhaps matching TRBD2 (5 bases). Germline V gene lookup returns CDR1 WNHNN and CDR2 SYGVQD (reference sequence). The CDR3 runs 13 residues. Trimming took 3 bases from V and 9 from J, leaving 12 bases between them. CDR3 region: CASSELVYGEQFF. The DNA of the CDR3 is TGCGCCAGCAGTGAACTAGTTTATGGTGAGCAGTTCTTC.

The sample holds a few counts of this clone. The chain uses TRBV6-6 and TRBJ2-5, with 13 nucleotides matching TRBD2. The last part of the DNA fits TRBJ2-7 better; the J call may be wrong. Per germline, CDR1 MNHNY and CDR2 SVGAGI (reference sequence). There are 15 residues in the CDR3. The CDR3 region is CASSYPLAGGLEQYF. The CDR3 DNA reads as TGTGCCAGCAGTTATCCACTAGCGGGGGGGCTCGAGCAGTACTTC.

This clone was seen repeatedly, ten times or more. This chain joins TRBV5-1 and TRBJ1-4; 8 bases line up with TRBD1. Germline lookup yields CDR1 SGHRS and CDR2 YFSETQ. The CDR3 extends over 14 amino acids. J gave up 9 bases and V 3 bases, and 7 bases lay outside the gene matches. CDR3 amino acids: CASSSDRGSKKLFF. As DNA, the CDR3 is TGCGCCAGCAGCTCCGACAGGGGCAGTAAAAAACTGTTTTTT.

The table lists this clone with many counts. This chain links TRBV15 with TRBJ2-1, with D maybe TRBD2 (5 bases). V was shortened by 3 bases and J by 3 bases, with 12 bases between the two germline ends. Germline V gene sequence: CDR1 LNHNV, CDR2 YYDKDF (reference sequence). This CDR3 is built from 15 residues. The CDR3 sequence is CATSRVLADYNEQFF. The CDR3 DNA reads TGTGCCACCAGCAGGGTTCTAGCAGACTACAATGAGCAGTTCTTC.

This clone was observed many times. The rearrangement links TRBV15 to TRBJ1-5; D possibly corresponds to TRBD1 (6 bases). The CDR3 extends over 15 amino acids. The ends were cut back, 1 base at V and 2 bases at J, with 9 bases in the middle. Germline V lookup: CDR1 LNHNV, CDR2 YYDKDF (reference sequence). CDR3 protein: CATSRGQDGNQPQHF. CDR3 bases: TGTGCCACCAGCAGAGGACAGGATGGCAATCAGCCCCAGCATTTT.

This clone was found many times. The chain couples TRBV9 to TRBJ2-5; TRBD2 aligns across 16 bases. Per the germline V gene, CDR1 is SGDLS and CDR2 is YYNGEE. Trimming removed 2 bases from V and 5 bases from J; junction bases left unmatched: 3. The CDR3 has 16 residues. The CDR3 sequence is CASSVGLAGGPETQYF. CDR3 DNA sequence: TGTGCCAGCAGCGTGGGACTAGCGGGGGGGCCCGAGACCCAGTACTTC.

This clone was observed many times. The chain recombines TRBV6-7 with TRBJ1-5, with 9 bases aligning to TRBD1. TRBV6-7 is flagged as an ORF with uncertain function. V lost 2 bases to trimming and J lost 3 bases; unmatched junction nucleotides: 17. The CDR3 loop spans 20 amino acids. The CDR3 DNA sequence: TGTGCCAGCAGTTACCCAACCGGGACAGGGCCCAACCTCTTCAATCAGCCCCAGCATTTT. Amino acid sequence: CASSYPTGTGPNLFNQPQHF.

This clone was seen many times. This rearrangement joins TRBV6-5 to TRBJ2-2, with D perhaps TRBD2 (6 bases). V shed 0 bases and J shed 8 bases, with 13 bases lying between them. Germline V gene lookup returns CDR1 MNHEY and CDR2 SVGAGI. CDR3 length equals 15 residues. The CDR3 sequence is CASSYSRGPLGELFF. The DNA of the CDR3 is TGTGCCAGCAGTTACTCGCGGGGACCTTTGGGGGAGCTGTTTTTT.

This clone was seen many times. The chain has TRBV2 and TRBJ2-1; D is perhaps TRBD1 (6 bases). Between the trimmed V and J ends, which lost 8 bases and 5 bases, there was a span of 19 bases. The CDR3 sequence is 15 residues long. Germline V gene lookup returns CDR1 SNHLY and CDR2 FYNNEI. The CDR3 nucleotides are TGTGCCAGCTTAAGCGGTGGGACACCCAACAATGAGCAGTTCTTC. Protein sequence: CASLSGGTPNNEQFF. Full variable domain (remainder filled in from reference TRBV2 and TRBJ2-1): EPEVTQTPSHQVTQMGQEVILRCVPISNHLYFYWYRQILGQKVEFLVSFYNNEISEKSEIFDDQFSVERPDGSNFTLKIRSTKLEDSAMYFCASLSGGTPNNEQFFGPGTRLTVL.

This clone has ten or more counts. The V call is TRBV19, the J call TRBJ2-6, with 12 bases matching TRBD1. Germline V CDR1 and CDR2: LNHDA, SQIVND (reference sequence). Unmatched junction bases numbered 13, after V lost 4 bases and J lost 3 bases. The CDR3 loop spans 20 amino acids. The CDR3 DNA reads TGTGCCAGTAGTACCAAAGAAACGGGACAGGGGGCTGATGGGGCCAACGTCCTGACTTTC. Translation gives CASSTKETGQGADGANVLTF.

This clone has at least ten counts. The chain has TRBV5-1 and TRBJ1-1, with D possibly being TRBD1 (5 bases). V lost 0 bases and J 6 bases, leaving 12 bases between the germline ends. Germline loops: CDR1 SGHRS, CDR2 YFSETQ. CDR3 length: 14 residues. CDR3 sequence: CASSLVGGFAEAFF. The CDR3 coding sequence is TGCGCCAGCAGCTTGGTCGGGGGGTTCGCTGAAGCTTTCTTT.

This clone showed up many times. This rearrangement joins TRBV9 to TRBJ2-7, with 11 positions matching TRBD2. Germline CDR1 SGDLS, CDR2 YYNGEE. V dropped 4 bases and J dropped 2; count of bases not matched to a gene: 8. CDR3 size: 16 residues. The CDR3 nucleotides read TGTGCCAGCAGCCCGTCCGGGACTAGCGGAACCTACGAGCAGTACTTC. Translating gives CASSPSGTSGTYEQYF.

This clone was detected ten times or more. This sequence joins TRBV7-9 and TRBJ2-1, with TRBD2 matching over 7 bases. The CDR3 covers 12 residues. Trimming removed 5 bases from V and 10 bases from J; junction bases left unmatched: 5. CDR1 and CDR2 (germline): SEHNR, FQNEAQ (reference sequence). The CDR3 sequence is CASSREAFEQFF. The DNA for the CDR3 is TGTGCCAGCAGCCGGGAGGCCTTCGAGCAGTTCTTC.

This clone was recorded at least ten times. The chain joins TRBV5-4 to TRBJ2-2, with 12 bases aligning to TRBD2. This CDR3 is 16 amino acids long. The germline V gene encodes CDR1 SGHNT and CDR2 YYREEE (reference sequence). V lost 3 bases and J lost 5; bases outside the gene matches: 5. The CDR3 DNA sequence: TGTGCCAGCAGCTATCGACTAGCGGGGGCTACCGGGGAGCTGTTTTTT. Translating it yields CASSYRLAGATGELFF.

In its sample, this clone was seen many times. V usage is TRBV19 and J usage is TRBJ2-6; D may be TRBD2 (5 bases). This CDR3 region has 23 residues. Trimming stripped 5 bases from V and 1 base from J, with 33 bases between. Looked up from germline, CDR1 is LNHDA and CDR2 is SQIVND (reference sequence). CDR3 DNA: TGTGCCAGTAGTTTCCCGCCGGGAAGGAACAGTCCGGATCGCGGTTCTGGGGCCAACGTCCTGACTTTC. It yields the protein CASSFPPGRNSPDRGSGANVLTF. Full variable domain (outside the CDR3, taken from reference TRBV19 and TRBJ2-6): DGGITQSPKYLFRKEGQNVTLSCEQNLNHDAMYWYRQDPGQGLRLIYYSQIVNDFQKGDIAEGYSVSREKKESFPLTVTSAQKNPTAFYLCASSFPPGRNSPDRGSGANVLTFGAGSRLTVL.

This clone appeared many times. The CDR3 region is CASSFPTSGRATTDTQYF. CDR3 DNA: TGTGCCAGCAGTTTCCCCACTAGCGGGAGGGCCACCACAGATACGCAGTATTTT. V gene TRBV28 combines with J gene TRBJ2-3; 13 nucleotides line up with TRBD2. V lost 3 bases, J lost 2 bases, and 8 bases stayed unmatched. The CDR3 contains 18 residues. Germline V gives CDR1 MDHEN, CDR2 SYDVKM.

This clone was counted at least ten times. The germline gene is not matched at one end of the junction; a read error may be the cause. The genes are TRBV7-7 and TRBJ2-5; 11 nucleotides match TRBD1. The CDR3 covers 16 residues. CDR1 is SSHAT, CDR2 FNYEAQ, per germline (reference sequence). CDR3 coding DNA: TGTGCTAGCAGCCGACGGGACAGGGGGGAGGGCGAGACCCAGTACTTC. It is translated as CASSRRDRGEGETQYF.

This clone was seen repeatedly, ten times or more. The chain uses TRBV28 and TRBJ2-7; unclear D gene. V lost 3 bases to trimming and J lost 2 bases, with 5 bases between them. This CDR3 is built from 12 residues. Germline CDR1 MDHEN, CDR2 SYDVKM. CDR3 protein: CASSFGPYEQYF. DNA for the CDR3: TGTGCCAGCAGTTTCGGTCCCTACGAGCAGTACTTC.

This clone has a count of ten or more. The chain recombines TRBV11-3 with TRBJ1-1; TRBD1 matches 7 bases. This CDR3 contains 16 residues. The J segment lost 3 bases and the V segment lost 4 bases, leaving 11 bases of the junction unmatched. Germline V gene sequence: CDR1 SGHNT, CDR2 YENEEA. The CDR3 bases are TGTGCCAGCAGCTCGCCGACAGGGAAGGGGGACACTGAAGCTTTCTTT. Its protein product is CASSSPTGKGDTEAFF. The entire variable domain, with the rest obtained from reference TRBV11-3 and TRBJ1-1, is as follows: EAGVVQSPRYKIIEKKQPVAFWCNPISGHNTLYWYLQNLGQGPELLIRYENEEAVDDSQLPKDRFSAERLKGVDSTLKIQPAELGDSAVYLCASSSPTGKGDTEAFFGQGTRLTVV.

This clone was detected many times. V usage is TRBV19 and J usage is TRBJ1-2; 10 bases fit TRBD1. V trimming: 6 bases; J trimming: 8 bases; junction bases outside the gene matches: 12. Germline V gene lookup returns CDR1 LNHDA and CDR2 SQIVND (reference sequence). The CDR3 contains 15 residues. The CDR3 DNA sequence: TGTGCCAGTAGGGATACCGGGACAGGGGCTGGAGGCTACACCTTC. It translates to CASRDTGTGAGGYTF.